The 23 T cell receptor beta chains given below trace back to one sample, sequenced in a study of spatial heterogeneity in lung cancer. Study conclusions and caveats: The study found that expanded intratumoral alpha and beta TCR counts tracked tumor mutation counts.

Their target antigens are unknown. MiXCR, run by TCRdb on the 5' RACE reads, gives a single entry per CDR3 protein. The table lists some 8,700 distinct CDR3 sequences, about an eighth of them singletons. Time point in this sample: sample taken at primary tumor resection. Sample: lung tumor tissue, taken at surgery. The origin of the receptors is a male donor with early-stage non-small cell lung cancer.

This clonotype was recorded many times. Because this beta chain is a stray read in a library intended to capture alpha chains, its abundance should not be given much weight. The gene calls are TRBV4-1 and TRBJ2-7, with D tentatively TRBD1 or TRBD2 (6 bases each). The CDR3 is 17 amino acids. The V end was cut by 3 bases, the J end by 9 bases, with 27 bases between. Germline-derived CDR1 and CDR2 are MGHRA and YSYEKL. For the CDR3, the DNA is TGCGCCAGCAGCCAGGGCGACTCCGGGACACTTGGGCGGGGGCAGTACTTC. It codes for CASSQGDSGTLGRGQYF.

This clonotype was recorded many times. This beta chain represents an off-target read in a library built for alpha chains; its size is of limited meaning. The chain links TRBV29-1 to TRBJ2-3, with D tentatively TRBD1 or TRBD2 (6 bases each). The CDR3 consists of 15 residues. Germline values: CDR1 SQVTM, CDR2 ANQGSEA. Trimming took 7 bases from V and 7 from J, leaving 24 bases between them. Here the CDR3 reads CSAEGGGRTSYTQYF. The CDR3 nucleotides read TGCAGCGCCGAAGGGGGAGGCCGGACGAGTTATACGCAGTATTTT.

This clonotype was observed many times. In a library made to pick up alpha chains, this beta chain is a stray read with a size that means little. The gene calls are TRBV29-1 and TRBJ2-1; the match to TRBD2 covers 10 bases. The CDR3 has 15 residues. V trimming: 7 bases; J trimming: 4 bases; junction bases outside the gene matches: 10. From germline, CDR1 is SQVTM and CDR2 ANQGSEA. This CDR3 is CSAPLAGGGYNEQFF. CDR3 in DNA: TGCAGCGCTCCGTTAGCGGGAGGAGGGTACAATGAGCAGTTCTTC.

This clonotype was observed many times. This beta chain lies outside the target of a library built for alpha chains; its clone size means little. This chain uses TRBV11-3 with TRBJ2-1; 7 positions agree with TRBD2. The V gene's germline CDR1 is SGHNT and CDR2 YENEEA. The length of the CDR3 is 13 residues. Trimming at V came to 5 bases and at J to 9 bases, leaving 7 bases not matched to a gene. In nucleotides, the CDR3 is TGTGCCAGCAGCCCCCGGGGGGTTCGTGAGCAGTTCTTC. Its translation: CASSPRGVREQFF.

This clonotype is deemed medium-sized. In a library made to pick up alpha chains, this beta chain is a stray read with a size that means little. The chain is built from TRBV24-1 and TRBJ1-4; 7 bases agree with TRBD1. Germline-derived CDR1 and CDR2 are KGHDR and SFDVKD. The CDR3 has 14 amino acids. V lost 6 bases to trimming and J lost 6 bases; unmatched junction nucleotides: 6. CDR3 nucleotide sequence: TGTGCCACCAGTCAACCGGGACAGTATGAAAAACTGTTTTTT. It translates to CATSQPGQYEKLFF.

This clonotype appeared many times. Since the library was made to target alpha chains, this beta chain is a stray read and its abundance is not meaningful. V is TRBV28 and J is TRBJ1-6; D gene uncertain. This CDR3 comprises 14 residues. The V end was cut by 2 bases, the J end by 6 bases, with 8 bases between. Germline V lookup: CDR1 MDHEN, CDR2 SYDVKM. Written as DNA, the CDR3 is TGTGCCAGCAGTTTACGGCCGATTAATTCACCCCTCCACTTT. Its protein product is CASSLRPINSPLHF.

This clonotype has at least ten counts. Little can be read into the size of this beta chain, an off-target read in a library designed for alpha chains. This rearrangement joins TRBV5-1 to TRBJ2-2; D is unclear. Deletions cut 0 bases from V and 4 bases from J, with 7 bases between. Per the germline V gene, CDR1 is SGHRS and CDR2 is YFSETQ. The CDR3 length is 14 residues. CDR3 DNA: TGCGCCAGCAGCTTGGTTGCCAGCACCGGGGAGCTGTTTTTT. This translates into CASSLVASTGELFF.

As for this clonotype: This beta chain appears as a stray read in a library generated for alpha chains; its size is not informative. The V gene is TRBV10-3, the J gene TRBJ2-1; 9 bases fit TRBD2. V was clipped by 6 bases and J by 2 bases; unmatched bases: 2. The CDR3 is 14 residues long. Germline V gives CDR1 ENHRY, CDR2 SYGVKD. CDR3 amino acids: CAISSGGTYNEQFF. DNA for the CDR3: TGTGCCATCAGCAGCGGGGGGACCTACAATGAGCAGTTCTTC.

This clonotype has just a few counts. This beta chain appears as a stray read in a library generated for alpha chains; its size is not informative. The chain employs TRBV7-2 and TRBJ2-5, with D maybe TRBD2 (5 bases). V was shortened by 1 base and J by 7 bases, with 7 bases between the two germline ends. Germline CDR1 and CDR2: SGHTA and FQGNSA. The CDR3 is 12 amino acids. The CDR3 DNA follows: TGTGCCAGCAGCTTAGATCGGGGGACCCAGTACTTC. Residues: CASSLDRGTQYF.

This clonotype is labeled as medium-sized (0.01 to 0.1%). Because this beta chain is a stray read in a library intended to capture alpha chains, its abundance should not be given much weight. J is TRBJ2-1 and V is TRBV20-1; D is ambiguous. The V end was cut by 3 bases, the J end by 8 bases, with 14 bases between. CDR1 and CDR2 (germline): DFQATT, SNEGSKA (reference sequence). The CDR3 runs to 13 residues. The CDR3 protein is CSASFPGPDEQFF. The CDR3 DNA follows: TGCAGTGCTAGTTTCCCCGGCCCCGATGAGCAGTTCTTC.

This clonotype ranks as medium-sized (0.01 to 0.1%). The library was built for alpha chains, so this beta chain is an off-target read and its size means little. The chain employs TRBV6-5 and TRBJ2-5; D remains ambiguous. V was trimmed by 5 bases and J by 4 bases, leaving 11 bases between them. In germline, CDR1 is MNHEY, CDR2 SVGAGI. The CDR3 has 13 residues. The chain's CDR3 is CASSQLSAETQYF. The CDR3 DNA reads TGTGCCAGCAGTCAGCTTTCGGCAGAGACCCAGTACTTC.

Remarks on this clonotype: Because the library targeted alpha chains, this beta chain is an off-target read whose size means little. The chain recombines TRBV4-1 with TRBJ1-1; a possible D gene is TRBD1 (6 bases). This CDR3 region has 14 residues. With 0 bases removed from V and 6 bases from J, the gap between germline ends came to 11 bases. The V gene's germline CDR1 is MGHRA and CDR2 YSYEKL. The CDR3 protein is CASSQDRGGPEAFF. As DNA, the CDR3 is TGCGCCAGCAGCCAAGACAGGGGAGGTCCTGAAGCTTTCTTT.

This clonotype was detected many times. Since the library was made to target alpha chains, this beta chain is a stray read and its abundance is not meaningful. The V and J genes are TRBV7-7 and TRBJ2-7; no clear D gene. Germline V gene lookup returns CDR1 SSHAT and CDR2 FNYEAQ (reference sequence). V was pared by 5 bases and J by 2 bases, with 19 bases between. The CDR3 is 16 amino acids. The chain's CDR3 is CASSRMDGRPAYEQYF. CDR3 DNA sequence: TGTGCCAGCAGCCGAATGGACGGACGCCCGGCCTACGAGCAGTACTTC. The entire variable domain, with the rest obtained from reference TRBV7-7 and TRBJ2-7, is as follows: GAGVSQSPRYKVTKRGQDVTLRCDPISSHATLYWYQQALGQGPEFLTYFNYEAQPDKSGLPSDRFSAERPEGSISTLTIQRTEQRDSAMYRCASSRMDGRPAYEQYFGPGTRLTVT.

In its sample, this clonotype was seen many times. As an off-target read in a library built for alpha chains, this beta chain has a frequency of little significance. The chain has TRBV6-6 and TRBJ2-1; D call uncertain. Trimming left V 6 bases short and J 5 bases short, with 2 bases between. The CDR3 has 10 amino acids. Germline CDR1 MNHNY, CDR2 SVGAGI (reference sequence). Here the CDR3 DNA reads TGTGCCAGCAGAGACAATGAGCAGTTCTTC. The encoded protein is CASRDNEQFF.

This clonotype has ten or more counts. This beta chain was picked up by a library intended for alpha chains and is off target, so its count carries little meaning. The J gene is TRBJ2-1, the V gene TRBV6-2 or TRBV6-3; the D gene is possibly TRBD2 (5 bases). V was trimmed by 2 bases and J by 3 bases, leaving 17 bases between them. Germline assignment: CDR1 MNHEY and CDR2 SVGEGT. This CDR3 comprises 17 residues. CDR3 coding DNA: TGTGCCAGCAGTTACCAACCCGGACTGGCTAGCTACAATGAGCAGTTCTTC. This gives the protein CASSYQPGLASYNEQFF.

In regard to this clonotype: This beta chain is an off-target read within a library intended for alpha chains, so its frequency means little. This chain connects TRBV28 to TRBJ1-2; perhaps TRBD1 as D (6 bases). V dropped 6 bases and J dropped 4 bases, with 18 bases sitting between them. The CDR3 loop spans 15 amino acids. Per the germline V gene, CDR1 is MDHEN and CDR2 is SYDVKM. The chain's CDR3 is CASRGPRGSGYGYTF. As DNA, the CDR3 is TGTGCCAGCAGGGGCCCCAGGGGATCGGGCTATGGCTACACCTTC.

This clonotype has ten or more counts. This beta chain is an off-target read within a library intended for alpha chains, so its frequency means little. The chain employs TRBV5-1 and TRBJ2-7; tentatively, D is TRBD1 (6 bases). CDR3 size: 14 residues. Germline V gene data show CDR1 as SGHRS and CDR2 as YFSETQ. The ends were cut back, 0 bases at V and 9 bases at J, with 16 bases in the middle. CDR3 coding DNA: TGCGCCAGCAGCTTGGATGCAACAGGGTTTGGGCAGTACTTC. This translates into CASSLDATGFGQYF.

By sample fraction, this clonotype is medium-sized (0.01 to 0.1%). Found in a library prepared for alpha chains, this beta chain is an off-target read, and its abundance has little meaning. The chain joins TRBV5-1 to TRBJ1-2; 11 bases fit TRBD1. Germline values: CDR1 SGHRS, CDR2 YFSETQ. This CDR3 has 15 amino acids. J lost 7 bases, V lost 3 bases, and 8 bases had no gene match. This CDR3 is CASSYIGTGGPGYTF. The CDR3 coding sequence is TGCGCCAGCAGCTACATAGGGACAGGGGGTCCTGGCTACACCTTC.

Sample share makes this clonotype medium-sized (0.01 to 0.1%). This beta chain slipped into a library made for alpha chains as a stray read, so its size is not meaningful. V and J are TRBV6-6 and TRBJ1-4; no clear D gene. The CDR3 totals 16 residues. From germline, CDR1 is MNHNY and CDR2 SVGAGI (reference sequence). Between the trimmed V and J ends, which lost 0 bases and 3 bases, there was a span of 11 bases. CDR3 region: CASSYSVSRANEKLFF. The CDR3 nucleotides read TGTGCCAGCAGTTACTCTGTATCTCGGGCTAATGAAAAACTGTTTTTT.

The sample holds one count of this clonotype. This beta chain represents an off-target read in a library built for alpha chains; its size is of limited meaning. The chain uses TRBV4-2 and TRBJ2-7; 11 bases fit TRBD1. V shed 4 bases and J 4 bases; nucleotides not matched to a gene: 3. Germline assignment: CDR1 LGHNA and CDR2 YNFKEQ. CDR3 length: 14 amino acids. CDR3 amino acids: CASSPGTGGYEQYF. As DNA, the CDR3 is TGTGCCAGCAGCCCTGGGACAGGGGGATACGAGCAGTACTTC.

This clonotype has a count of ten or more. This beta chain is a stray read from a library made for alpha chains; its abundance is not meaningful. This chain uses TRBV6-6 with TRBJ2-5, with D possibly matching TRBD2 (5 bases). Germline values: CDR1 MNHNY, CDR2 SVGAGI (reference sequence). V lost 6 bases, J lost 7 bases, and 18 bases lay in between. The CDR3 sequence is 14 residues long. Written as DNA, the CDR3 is TGTGCCAGCAGCCAACCCCCGGGGATAGGGACCCAGTACTTC. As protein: CASSQPPGIGTQYF.

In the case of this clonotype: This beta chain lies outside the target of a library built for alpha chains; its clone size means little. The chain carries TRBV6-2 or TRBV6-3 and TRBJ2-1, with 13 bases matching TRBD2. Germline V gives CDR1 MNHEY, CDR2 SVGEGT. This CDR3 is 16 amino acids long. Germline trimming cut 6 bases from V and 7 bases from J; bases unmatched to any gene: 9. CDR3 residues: CASRLTGTSGKNEQFF. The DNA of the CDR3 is TGTGCCAGCAGACTGACCGGGACTAGCGGGAAAAATGAGCAGTTCTTC.

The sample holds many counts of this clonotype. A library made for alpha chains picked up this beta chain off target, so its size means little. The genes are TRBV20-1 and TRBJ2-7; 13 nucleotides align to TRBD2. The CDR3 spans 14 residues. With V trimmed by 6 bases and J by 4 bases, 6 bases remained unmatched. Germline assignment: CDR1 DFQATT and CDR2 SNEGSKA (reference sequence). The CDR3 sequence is CSAGLAGVDYEQYF. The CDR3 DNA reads TGCAGTGCAGGACTAGCGGGAGTTGATTACGAGCAGTACTTC.